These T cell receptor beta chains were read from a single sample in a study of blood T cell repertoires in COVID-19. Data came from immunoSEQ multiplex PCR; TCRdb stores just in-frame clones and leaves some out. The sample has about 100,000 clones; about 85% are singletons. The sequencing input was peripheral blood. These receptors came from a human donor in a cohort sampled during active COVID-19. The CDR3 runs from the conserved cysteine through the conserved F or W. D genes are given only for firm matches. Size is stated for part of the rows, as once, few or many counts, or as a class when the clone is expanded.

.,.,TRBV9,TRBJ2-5,TGTGCCAGCAGCGTCTTTAGGACCCAGTACTTC,CASSVFRTQYF
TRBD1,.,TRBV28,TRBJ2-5,TGTGCCAGCAGATTTACAGGGGTAGAGACCCAGTACTTC,CASRFTGVETQYF
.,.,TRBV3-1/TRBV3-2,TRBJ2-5,TGTGCCAGCAGCCAAGTTGGAGCGCCCCGAGAGACCCAGTACTTC,CASSQVGAPRETQYF
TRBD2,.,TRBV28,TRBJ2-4,TGTGCCAGCATAGCGGGGGAAGGTAGAAACATTCAGTACTTC,CASIAGEGRNIQYF
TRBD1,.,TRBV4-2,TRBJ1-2,TGTGCCAGCAGCCTGAACCCGGGACAGGGGGGCTATGGCTACACCTTC,CASSLNPGQGGYGYTF
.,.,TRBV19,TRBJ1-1,TGTGCCAGTAGTAGACTTCTCAGTCGCATGAACACTGAAGCTTTCTTT,CASSRLLSRMNTEAFF
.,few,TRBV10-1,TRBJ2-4,TGCGCCAGCAGTGAGTCCACCCAACTAGCCAAAAACATTCAGTACTTC,CASSESTQLAKNIQYF
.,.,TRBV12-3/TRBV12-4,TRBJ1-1,TGTGCCAGCGGCGGGCTGAACACTGAAGCTTTCTTT,CASGGLNTEAFF
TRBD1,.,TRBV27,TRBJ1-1,TGTGCCAGCACCCCCGGACAGGGATCCTTTAACACTGAAGCTTTCTTT,CASTPGQGSFNTEAFF
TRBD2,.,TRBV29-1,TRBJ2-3,TGCAGCGCCGTCAGCGGGATAACAGATACGCAGTATTTT,CSAVSGITDTQYF
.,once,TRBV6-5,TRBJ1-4,TGTGCCACCGCCCCACGCCCAAGAGGTGAAAAACTGTTTTTT,CATAPRPRGEKLFF
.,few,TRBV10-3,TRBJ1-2,TGTGCCATCAGTGAGTCTGGAGGGGACGGTGGCTACACCTTC,CAISESGGDGGYTF
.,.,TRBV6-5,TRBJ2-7,TGTGCCAGCAGGGGGCTGTCGCTCTACGAGCAGTACTTC,CASRGLSLYEQYF
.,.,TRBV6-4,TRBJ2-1,TGTGCCAGCAGCCTGACTAGAACCTACAATGAGCAGTTCTTC,CASSLTRTYNEQFF
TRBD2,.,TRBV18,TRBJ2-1,TGTGCCAGCTCACCGGTACTAGCGGGCTACAATGAGCAGTTCTTC,CASSPVLAGYNEQFF
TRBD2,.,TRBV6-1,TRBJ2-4,TGTGCCAGCAGTGGGCTAGCGGGGGGTAGTTTAAAAAACATTCAGTACTTC,CASSGLAGGSLKNIQYF
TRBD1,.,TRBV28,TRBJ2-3,TGTGCCAGCATTGGGATGACAGGGAGTTTGTCAGATACGCAGTATTTT,CASIGMTGSLSDTQYF
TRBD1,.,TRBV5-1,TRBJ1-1,TGCGCCAGCAGCTCTCAACCGGGACAGGACACTGAAGCTTTCTTT,CASSSQPGQDTEAFF
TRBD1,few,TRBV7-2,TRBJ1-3,TGTGCCAGCAGCACTGGACAGGTCTCTGGAAACACCATATATTTT,CASSTGQVSGNTIYF
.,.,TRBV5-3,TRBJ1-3,TGTGCCAGAAGCCTCGGGACTCGAAACACCATATATTTT,CARSLGTRNTIYF
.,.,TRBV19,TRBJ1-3,TGTGCCAGCACCCCCGTCCCGCCTGGACAGTCCAGCTCTGGAAACACCATATATTTT,CASTPVPPGQSSSGNTIYF
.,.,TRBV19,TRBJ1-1,TGTGCCAGTAGTTTAGATAGGGGAACCTCGGGTGCTTTCTTT,CASSLDRGTSGAFF
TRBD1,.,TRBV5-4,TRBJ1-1,TGTGCCAGCAGCGGAAACAGGGGGTCCACTGAAGCTTTCTTT,CASSGNRGSTEAFF
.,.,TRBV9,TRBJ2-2,TGTGCCAGCAGCGCATACACCGGGGAGCTGTTTTTT,CASSAYTGELFF
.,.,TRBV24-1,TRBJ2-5,TGTGCCACCAGTGATCGCGGGACCTTCCAAGAGACCCAGTACTTC,CATSDRGTFQETQYF
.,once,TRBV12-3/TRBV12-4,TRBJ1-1,TGTGCCAGCAGGTACAGTGAAAACACTGAAGCTTTCTTT,CASRYSENTEAFF
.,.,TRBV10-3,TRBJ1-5,TGTGCCATCAGTGGAGGAGGCCGTAGCGATCAGCCCCAGCATTTT,CAISGGGRSDQPQHF
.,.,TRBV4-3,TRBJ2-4,TGCGCCAGCAGCCAAGGTCTGGGGTCGGGGGACATTCAGTACTTC,CASSQGLGSGDIQYF
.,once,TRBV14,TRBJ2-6,TGTGCCAGCAGCCAAGAGGTCTACTCCTCTGGGGCCAACGTCCTGACTTTC,CASSQEVYSSGANVLTF
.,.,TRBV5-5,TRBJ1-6,TGTGCCAGCAGCTTGGCCACAGGGCTCGATAATTCACCCCTCCACTTT,CASSLATGLDNSPLHF
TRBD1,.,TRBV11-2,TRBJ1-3,TGTGCCAGCAGCGCCCAGACAGGGGGCCCTGGAAACACCATATATTTT,CASSAQTGGPGNTIYF
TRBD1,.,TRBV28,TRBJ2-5,TGTGCCAGCAGTCCCTGGGACAGCCAAGAGACCCAGTACTTC,CASSPWDSQETQYF
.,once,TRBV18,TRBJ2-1,TGTGCCAGCTCACCGTCGCGGCCCACTCCGGGGCAGTTCTTC,CASSPSRPTPGQFF
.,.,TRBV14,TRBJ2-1,TGTGCCAGCAGCCAAGAGAGAAGTCCTCGCGGGAACTTGAATGAGCAGTTCTTC,CASSQERSPRGNLNEQFF
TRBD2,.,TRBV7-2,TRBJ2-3,TGTGCCAGCAGCTCCTCCCCTAGCGGGGTGGGTGGGGCGCAGTATTTT,CASSSSPSGVGGAQYF
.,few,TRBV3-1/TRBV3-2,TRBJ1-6,TGTGCCAGCAGCCAACAGGGGTATAATTCACCCCTCCACTTT,CASSQQGYNSPLHF
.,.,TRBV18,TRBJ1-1,TGTGCCAGCTCACCACCTCGGCGGCAGATGAACACTGAAGCTTTCTTT,CASSPPRRQMNTEAFF
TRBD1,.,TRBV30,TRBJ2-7,TGTGCCTGGGCCGGGACAGATAGCTCCTACGAGCAGTACTTC,CAWAGTDSSYEQYF
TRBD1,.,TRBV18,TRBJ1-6,TGTGCCAGCTCACCACGCGGACAGGGGGGAAATTCACCCCTCCACTTT,CASSPRGQGGNSPLHF
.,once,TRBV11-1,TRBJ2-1,TGTGCCAGCAGAGGAGGGGAGGAGTCCTACAATGAGCAGTTCTTC,CASRGGEESYNEQFF
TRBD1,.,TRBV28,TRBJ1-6,TGTGCCAGCACTCCGGGAACAGGGGAGCCCCGGAATTCACCCCTCCACTTT,CASTPGTGEPRNSPLHF
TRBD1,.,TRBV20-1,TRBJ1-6,TGCAGTGCTAGTAGACAGGGAGGAGATTCACCCCTCCACTTT,CSASRQGGDSPLHF
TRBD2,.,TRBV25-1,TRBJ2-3,TGTGCCAGCAGCGAGCGGGGGGGTTCAGATACGCAGTATTTT,CASSERGGSDTQYF
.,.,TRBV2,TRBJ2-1,TGTGCCAGCAGTGAGGCTAGCGTCTACAATGAGCAGTTCTTC,CASSEASVYNEQFF
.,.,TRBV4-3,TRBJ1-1,TGCGCCAGCAGCCAACCCGGACAGCCAGAAGCTTTCTTT,CASSQPGQPEAFF
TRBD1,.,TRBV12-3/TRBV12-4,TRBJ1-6,TGTGCCAGCACCGGACAGGGAAATTCACCCCTCCACTTT,CASTGQGNSPLHF
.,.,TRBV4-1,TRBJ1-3,TGCGCCAGCAGCCAAGGACACTCAAACTCTGGAAACACCATATATTTT,CASSQGHSNSGNTIYF
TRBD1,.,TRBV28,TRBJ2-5,TGTGCCAGCAGTCCACGGGACAGAGTAAGGGAGACCCAGTACTTC,CASSPRDRVRETQYF
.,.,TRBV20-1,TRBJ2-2,TGCAGTGCGCGTGAGACCGGGGAGCTGTTTTTT,CSARETGELFF
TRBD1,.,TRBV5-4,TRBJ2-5,TGTGCCAGCAGCCACCCGACAGGGGGGAACCAAGAGACCCAGTACTTC,CASSHPTGGNQETQYF
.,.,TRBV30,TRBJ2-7,TGTGCCTGGAGTACATTGGCCGAGCAGTACTTC,CAWSTLAEQYF
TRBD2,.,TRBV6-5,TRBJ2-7,TGTGCCAGCAGAGTAGCGGGATCCTACGAGCAGTACTTC,CASRVAGSYEQYF
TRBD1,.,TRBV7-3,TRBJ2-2,TGTGCCAGCAGCTTAAGGACAGGGGGACAAGGCGGGGAGCTGTTTTTT,CASSLRTGGQGGELFF